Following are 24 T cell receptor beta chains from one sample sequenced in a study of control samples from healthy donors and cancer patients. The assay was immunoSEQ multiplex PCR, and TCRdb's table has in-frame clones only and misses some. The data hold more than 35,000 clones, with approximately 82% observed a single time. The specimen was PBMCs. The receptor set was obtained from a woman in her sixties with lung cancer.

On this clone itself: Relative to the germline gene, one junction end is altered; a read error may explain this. CDR3 loop: CASSPDRVNGKLFF. The CDR3 DNA reads as TGTGCCAGCAGCCCGGACAGAGTTAATGGAAAACTGTTTTTT. V is TRBV11-2 and J is TRBJ1-4; TRBD1 is a possible D gene (6 bases). CDR3 length: 14 residues. Germline-derived CDR1 and CDR2 are SGHAT and FQNNGV.

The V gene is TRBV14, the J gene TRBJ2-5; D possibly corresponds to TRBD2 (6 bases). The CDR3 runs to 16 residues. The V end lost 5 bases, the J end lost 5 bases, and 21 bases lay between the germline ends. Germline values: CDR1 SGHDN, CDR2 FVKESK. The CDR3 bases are TGTGCCAGCAGCGAGCTTTTGCCGGGGGTAAAGGAGACCCAGTACTTC. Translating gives CASSELLPGVKETQYF. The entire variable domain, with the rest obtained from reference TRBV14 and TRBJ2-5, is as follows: EAGVTQFPSHSVIEKGQTVTLRCDPISGHDNLYWYRRVMGKEIKFLLHFVKESKQDESGMPNNRFLAERTGGTYSTLKVQPAELEDSGVYFCASSELLPGVKETQYFGPGTRLLVL.

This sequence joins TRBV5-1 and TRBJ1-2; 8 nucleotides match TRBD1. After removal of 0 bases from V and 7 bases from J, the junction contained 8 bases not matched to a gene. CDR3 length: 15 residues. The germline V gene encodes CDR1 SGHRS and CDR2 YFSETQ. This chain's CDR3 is CASSLGVTGEPGYTF. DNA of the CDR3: TGCGCCAGCAGCTTGGGCGTGACAGGGGAACCTGGCTACACCTTC.

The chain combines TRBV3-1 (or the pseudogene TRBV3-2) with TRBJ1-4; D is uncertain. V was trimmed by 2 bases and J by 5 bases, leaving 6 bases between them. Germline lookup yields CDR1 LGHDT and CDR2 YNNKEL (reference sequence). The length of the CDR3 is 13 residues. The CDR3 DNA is TGTGCCAGCAGCCAACAGTTAAATGAAAAACTGTTTTTT. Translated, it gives CASSQQLNEKLFF.

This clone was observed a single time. CDR3 residues: CASSEAGIFTEAFF. As DNA, the CDR3 is TGTGCCAGCAGTGAAGCGGGGATTTTCACTGAAGCTTTCTTT. This rearrangement joins TRBV2 to TRBJ1-1, with unresolved D. Germline V lookup: CDR1 SNHLY, CDR2 FYNNEI. V shed 0 bases and J shed 4 bases, with 9 bases lying between them. The CDR3 extends over 14 amino acids.

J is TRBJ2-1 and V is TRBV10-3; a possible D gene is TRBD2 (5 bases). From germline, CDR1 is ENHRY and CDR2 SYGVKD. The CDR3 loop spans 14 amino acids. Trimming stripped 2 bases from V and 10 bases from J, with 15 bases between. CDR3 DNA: TGTGCCATCAGTGAGGTGAGACTACCTTCGGAGCAGTTCTTC. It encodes CAISEVRLPSEQFF.

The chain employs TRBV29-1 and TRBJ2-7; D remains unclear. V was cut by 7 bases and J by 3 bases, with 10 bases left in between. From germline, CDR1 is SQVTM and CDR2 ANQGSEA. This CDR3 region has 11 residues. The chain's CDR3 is CSASASYEQYF. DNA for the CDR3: TGCAGCGCCTCGGCCAGCTACGAGCAGTACTTC.

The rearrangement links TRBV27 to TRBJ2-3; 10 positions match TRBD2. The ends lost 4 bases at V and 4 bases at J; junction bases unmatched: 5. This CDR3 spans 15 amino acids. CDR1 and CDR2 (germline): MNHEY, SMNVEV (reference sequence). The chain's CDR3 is CASSYPAGGSDTQYF. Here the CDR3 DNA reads TGTGCCAGCAGTTACCCAGCGGGGGGGTCAGATACGCAGTATTTT.

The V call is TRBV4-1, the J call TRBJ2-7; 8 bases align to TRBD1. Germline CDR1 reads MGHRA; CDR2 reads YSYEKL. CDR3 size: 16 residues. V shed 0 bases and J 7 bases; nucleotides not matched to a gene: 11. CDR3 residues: CASSQEPGQALDEQYF. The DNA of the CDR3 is TGCGCCAGCAGCCAAGAACCGGGACAGGCACTTGATGAGCAGTACTTC.

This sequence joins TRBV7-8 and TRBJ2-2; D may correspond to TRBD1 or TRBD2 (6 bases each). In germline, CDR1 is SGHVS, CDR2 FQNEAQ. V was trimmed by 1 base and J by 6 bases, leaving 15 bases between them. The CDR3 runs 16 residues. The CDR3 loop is CASSLVVGAGSGELFF. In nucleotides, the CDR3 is TGTGCCAGCAGCTTAGTGGTGGGGGCGGGGTCCGGGGAGCTGTTTTTT.

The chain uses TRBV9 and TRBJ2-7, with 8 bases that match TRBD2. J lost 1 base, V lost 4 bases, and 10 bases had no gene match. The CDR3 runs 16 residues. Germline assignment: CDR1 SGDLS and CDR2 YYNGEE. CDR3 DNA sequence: TGTGCCAGCAGCTTTGATGTAAGCGGGAGTTCCTACGAGCAGTACTTC. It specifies CASSFDVSGSSYEQYF. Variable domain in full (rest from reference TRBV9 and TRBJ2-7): DSGVTQTPKHLITATGQRVTLRCSPRSGDLSVYWYQQSLDQGLQFLIQYYNGEERAKGNILERFSAQQFPDLHSELNLSSLELGDSALYFCASSFDVSGSSYEQYFGPGTRLTVT.

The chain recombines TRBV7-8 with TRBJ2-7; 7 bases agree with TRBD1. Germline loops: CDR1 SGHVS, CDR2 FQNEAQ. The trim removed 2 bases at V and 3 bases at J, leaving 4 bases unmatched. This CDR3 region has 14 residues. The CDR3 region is CASSLTGQVYEQYF. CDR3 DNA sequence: TGTGCCAGCAGCTTAACAGGACAGGTCTACGAGCAGTACTTC.

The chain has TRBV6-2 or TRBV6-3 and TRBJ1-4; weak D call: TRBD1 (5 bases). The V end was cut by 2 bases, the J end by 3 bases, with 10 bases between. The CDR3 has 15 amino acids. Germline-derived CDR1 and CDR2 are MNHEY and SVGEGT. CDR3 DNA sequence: TGTGCCAGCAGTTACCCAGGGTTGGCTAATGAAAAACTGTTTTTT. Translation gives CASSYPGLANEKLFF.

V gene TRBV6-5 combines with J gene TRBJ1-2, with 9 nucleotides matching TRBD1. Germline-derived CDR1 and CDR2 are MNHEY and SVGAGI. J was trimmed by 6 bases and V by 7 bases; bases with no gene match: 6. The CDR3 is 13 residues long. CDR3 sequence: CASKIQGADGYTF. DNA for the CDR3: TGTGCCAGCAAGATACAGGGGGCGGATGGCTACACCTTC.

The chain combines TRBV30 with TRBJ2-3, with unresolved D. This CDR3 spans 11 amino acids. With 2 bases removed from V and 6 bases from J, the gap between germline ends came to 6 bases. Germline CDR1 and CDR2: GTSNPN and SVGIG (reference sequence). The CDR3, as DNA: TGTGCCTGGAGTATACCCGATACGCAGTATTTT. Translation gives CAWSIPDTQYF.

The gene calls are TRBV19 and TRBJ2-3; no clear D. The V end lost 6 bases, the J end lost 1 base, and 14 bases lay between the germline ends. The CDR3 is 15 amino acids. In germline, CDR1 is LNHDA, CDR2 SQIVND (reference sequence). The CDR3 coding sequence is TGTGCCAGTAGCCCCGCCGGAGCTGGCACAGATACGCAGTATTTT. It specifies CASSPAGAGTDTQYF. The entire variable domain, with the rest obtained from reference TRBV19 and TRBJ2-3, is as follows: DGGITQSPKYLFRKEGQNVTLSCEQNLNHDAMYWYRQDPGQGLRLIYYSQIVNDFQKGDIAEGYSVSREKKESFPLTVTSAQKNPTAFYLCASSPAGAGTDTQYFGPGTRLTVL.

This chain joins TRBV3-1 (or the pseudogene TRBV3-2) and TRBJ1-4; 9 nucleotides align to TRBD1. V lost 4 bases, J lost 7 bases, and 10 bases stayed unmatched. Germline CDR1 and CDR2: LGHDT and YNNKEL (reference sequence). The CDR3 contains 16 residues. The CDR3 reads CASSLSAGTGSEKLFF. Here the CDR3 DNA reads TGTGCCAGCAGCCTTTCCGCCGGGACAGGGTCTGAAAAACTGTTTTTT.

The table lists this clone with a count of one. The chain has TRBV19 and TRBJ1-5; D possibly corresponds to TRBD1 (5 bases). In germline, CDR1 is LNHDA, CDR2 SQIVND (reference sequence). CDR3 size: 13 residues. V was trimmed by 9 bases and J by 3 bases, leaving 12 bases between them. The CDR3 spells CASSARVNQPQHF. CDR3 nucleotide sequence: TGTGCCAGCTCAGCCAGGGTCAATCAGCCCCAGCATTTT.

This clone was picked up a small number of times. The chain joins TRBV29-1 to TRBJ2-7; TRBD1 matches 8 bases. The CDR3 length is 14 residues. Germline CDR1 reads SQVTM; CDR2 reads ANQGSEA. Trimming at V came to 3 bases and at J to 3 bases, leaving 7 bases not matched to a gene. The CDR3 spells CSVDLRQGSYEQYF. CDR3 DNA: TGCAGCGTTGACCTCCGACAGGGGAGCTACGAGCAGTACTTC.

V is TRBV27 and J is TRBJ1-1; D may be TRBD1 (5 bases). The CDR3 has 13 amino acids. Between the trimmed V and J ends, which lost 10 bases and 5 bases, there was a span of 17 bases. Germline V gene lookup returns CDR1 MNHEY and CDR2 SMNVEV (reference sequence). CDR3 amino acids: CATRGTGGTEAFF. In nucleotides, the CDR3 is TGTGCCACTCGGGGTACCGGGGGGACTGAAGCTTTCTTT.

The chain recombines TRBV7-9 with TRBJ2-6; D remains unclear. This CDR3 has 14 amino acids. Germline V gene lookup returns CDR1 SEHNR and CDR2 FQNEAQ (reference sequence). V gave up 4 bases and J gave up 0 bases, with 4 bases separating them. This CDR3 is CASSSFSGANVLTF. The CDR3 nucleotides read TGTGCCAGCAGCTCCTTCTCTGGGGCCAACGTCCTGACTTTC.

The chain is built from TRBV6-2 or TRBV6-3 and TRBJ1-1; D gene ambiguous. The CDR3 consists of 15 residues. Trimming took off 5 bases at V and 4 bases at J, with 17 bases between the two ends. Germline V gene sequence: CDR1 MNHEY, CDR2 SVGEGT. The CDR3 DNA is TGTGCCAGCAGTCCCGGTATCGGGCTCGGCACTGAAGCTTTCTTT. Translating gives CASSPGIGLGTEAFF.

The CDR3 DNA reads as TGTGCCAGCAGGCCGGAAAGCGAGCAGTACTTC. Residues: CASRPESEQYF. The chain links TRBV2 to TRBJ2-7; D is uncertain. The CDR3 is made up of 11 amino acids. Trimming removed 6 bases from V and 6 bases from J, with 9 bases in between. In germline, CDR1 is SNHLY, CDR2 FYNNEI.

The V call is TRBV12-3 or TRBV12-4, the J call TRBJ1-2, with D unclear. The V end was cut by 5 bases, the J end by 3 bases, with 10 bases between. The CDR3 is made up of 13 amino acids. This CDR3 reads CASSTGSDYGYTF. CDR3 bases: TGTGCCAGCAGTACGGGATCCGACTATGGCTACACCTTC.